The clone carrying this T cell receptor (beta chain) was counted only a few times. Its antigen is still unknown. The CDR3 length is 16 residues. V lost 0 bases, J lost 6 bases, and 17 bases lay in between. Germline assignment: CDR1 SGHDT and CDR2 YYEEEE. TCRdb ran MiXCR on the reads and lists one entry per CDR3 protein. Of roughly 200,000 distinct CDR3 sequences listed, about 18% were seen once; the top ten hold about 25%. These data come from a study of T cell repertoires in cytomegalovirus infection. Looking at the study overall: In public TCR beta signatures, there were indications of both CMV infection and matching HLA type.

Study results and limitations: Summed frequency of public TCR beta families distinguished CMV carriers with the relevant HLA. CMV-specific HLA-C-restricted TCR beta clonotypes dominated the ex vivo response.

Material for sequencing was CD8+ T cells from PBMCs. The chain employs TRBV5-6 and TRBJ2-3; no clear D gene. This sequence originates from a human donor in good health (CMV status not recorded). Some clones in this sample may be carry-over from other donors' samples. CDR3 region: CASSLVIQNEGDTQYF. The DNA for the CDR3 is TGTGCCAGCAGCTTGGTTATCCAGAACGAAGGTGATACGCAGTATTTT.